This T cell receptor (beta chain) was obtained from a study of T cell repertoires in cytomegalovirus infection. For the study at large: Public TCR beta signatures indicated both CMV infection and matching HLA type.

A few counts support this clonotype. No antigen is known for it. General study findings and limits: Individuals carrying CMV plus the relevant HLA were identified by cumulative frequency of public TCR beta families. HLA-C-restricted, CMV-specific TCR beta clonotypes were dominant ex vivo.

TCRdb re-called the reads through MiXCR, storing one row per CDR3 protein. The sample includes about 680,000 distinct CDR3 sequences, around 24% of them seen just once. The clonotype was recovered from a human donor in good health (CMV status not recorded). Some clones in this sample may be carry-over from other donors' samples. Sequenced sample: CD8+ T cells from PBMCs.

CDR3 sequence reads: CSVESGTEYGYTF. The CDR3 nucleotides read TGCAGCGTTGAGAGCGGGACGGAGTATGGCTACACCTTC. The chain recombines TRBV29-1 with TRBJ1-2, with TRBD1 as a possible D gene (5 bases). Trimming shortened V by 3 bases and J by 5 bases, and 13 bases separated the two germline ends. The CDR3 extends over 13 amino acids. Germline V gene lookup returns CDR1 SQVTM and CDR2 ANQGSEA.